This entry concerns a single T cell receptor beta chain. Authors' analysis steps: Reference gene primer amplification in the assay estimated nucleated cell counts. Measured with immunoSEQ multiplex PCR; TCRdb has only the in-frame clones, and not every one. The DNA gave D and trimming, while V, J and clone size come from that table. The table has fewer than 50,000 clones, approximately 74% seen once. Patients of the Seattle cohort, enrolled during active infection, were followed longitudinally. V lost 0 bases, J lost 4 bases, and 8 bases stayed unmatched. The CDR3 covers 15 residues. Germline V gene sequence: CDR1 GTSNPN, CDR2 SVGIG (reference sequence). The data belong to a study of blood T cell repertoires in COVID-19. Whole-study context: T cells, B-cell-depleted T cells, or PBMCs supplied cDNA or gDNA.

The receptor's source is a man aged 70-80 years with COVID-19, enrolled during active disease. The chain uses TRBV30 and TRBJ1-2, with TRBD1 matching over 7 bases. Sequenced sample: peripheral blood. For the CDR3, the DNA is TGTGCCTGGAGTGTCTGGAGGAGGGGGCTCTATGGCTACACCTTC. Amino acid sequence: CAWSVWRRGLYGYTF.